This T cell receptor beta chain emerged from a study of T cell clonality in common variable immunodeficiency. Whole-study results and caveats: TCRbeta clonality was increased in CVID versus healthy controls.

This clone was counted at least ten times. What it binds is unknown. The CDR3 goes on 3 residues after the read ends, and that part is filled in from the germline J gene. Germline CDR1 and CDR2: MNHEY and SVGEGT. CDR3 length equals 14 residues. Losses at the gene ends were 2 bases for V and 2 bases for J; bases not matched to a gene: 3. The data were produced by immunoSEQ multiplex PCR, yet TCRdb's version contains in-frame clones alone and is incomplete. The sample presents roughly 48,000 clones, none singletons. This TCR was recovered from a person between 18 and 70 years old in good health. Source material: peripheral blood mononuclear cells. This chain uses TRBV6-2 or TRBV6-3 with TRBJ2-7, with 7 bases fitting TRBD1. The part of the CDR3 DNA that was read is TGTGCCAGCAGTTACACAGGGGCTCCCTACGAG. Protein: CASSYTGAPYE. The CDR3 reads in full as CASSYTGAPYEQYF.